This record concerns one T cell receptor beta chain sequence. The data stem from a study of T cells expressing NK-cell markers. The CDR3 runs to 16 residues. The V gene's germline CDR1 is LGHNA and CDR2 YNFKEQ. TCRdb reprocessed the 5' RACE reads, keeping one entry per CDR3 protein, no DNA. The specimen's table records some 300,000 distinct CDR3 sequences. The sequenced sample consisted of blood T cells: a sorted CD56 or NKG2C T cell subset, CD4+ or CD8+ T cells, or bulk PBMC T cells (not recorded which). The chain uses TRBV4-2 and TRBJ2-5; TCRdb selects TRBD2, and the lack of DNA leaves this call unchecked. This receptor was taken from a man younger than 35 in good health. CDR3 loop: CASSPGVAGNQETQYF.